This T cell receptor (beta chain) originates from a study of shared clonotypes between healthy human individuals. Concerning this clone itself: Other DNA sequences from this sample encode an identical CDR3 as well.

Measured with immunoSEQ multiplex PCR; TCRdb has only the in-frame clones, and not every one. The table includes roughly 2,000,000 clones, just under 95% detected once. Positively selected for CCR7, the CD45RO-negative cells used as naive CD8 cells excluded terminally differentiated effector memory CD45RA+ cells. The sample comprised naive CD8+ T cells from PBMCs. The sequence was collected from a young man in good health. Some clones in this sample may be carry-over from other donors' samples.

CDR3 sequence: CASSFRGGYEQYF. The CDR3 coding sequence is TGTGCCAGCAGTTTCCGGGGTGGCTACGAGCAGTACTTC. The V and J genes are TRBV27 and TRBJ2-7, with a weak D call TRBD2 (5 bases). CDR1 MNHEY and CDR2 SMNVEV come from the germline V gene (reference sequence). The CDR3 totals 13 residues. V was clipped by 3 bases and J by 3 bases, with 9 bases between them.